This passage covers 24 T cell receptor beta chains from one sample sequenced in a study of neurological immune-mediated disorders (dated by TCRdb to between 2018 and 2021). The method behind the library was 5' RACE. The run used an Illumina HiSeq 2500. TCRdb reanalyzed the raw reads on its own, using fastp at Q25 for trimming and MiXCR for clone calling, and kept in-frame beta chains. CDR3 protein duplicates are merged, each entry listing the most common genes and DNA. Present in this sample are about 55,000 distinct CDR3 sequences, around 3.9% of which were seen just once. The ten largest account for less than 2% of the sample. The sequenced sample consisted of PBMCs. These receptors originate from a man aged 25 to 40 with multiple sclerosis.

This clonotype was counted only a few times. The V gene is TRBV30, the J gene TRBJ1-5; TRBD1 might be the D (5 bases). CDR3 length: 15 residues. V lost 1 base and J 6 bases, leaving 16 bases between the germline ends. Germline V CDR1 and CDR2: GTSNPN, SVGIG (reference sequence). The CDR3 nucleotides are TGTGCCTGGAGTGCCCGGGGGTCCTGGAGTCAGCCCCAGCATTTT. This gives the protein CAWSARGSWSQPQHF.

This clonotype appeared many times. The chain links TRBV3-1 to TRBJ1-1; unclear D gene. Germline V gene lookup returns CDR1 LGHDT and CDR2 YNNKEL (reference sequence). The CDR3 extends over 13 amino acids. The ends were cut back, 1 base at V and 3 bases at J, with 6 bases in the middle. The CDR3 is CASSQVRYTEAFF. The CDR3 DNA is TGTGCCAGCAGCCAAGTCCGCTACACTGAAGCTTTCTTT.

At least ten counts were recorded for this clonotype. The rearrangement joins TRBV7-9 to TRBJ2-1, with 8 bases fitting TRBD1. V shed 5 bases and J 0 bases; nucleotides not matched to a gene: 3. The germline V gene encodes CDR1 SEHNR and CDR2 FQNEAQ (reference sequence). This CDR3 has 15 amino acids. DNA for the CDR3: TGTGCCAGCAGCGCACAGGGGGGCTCCTACAATGAGCAGTTCTTC. It yields the protein CASSAQGGSYNEQFF.

This clonotype came up many times. This chain connects TRBV7-3 to TRBJ2-1; D unresolved. V was pared by 5 bases and J by 0 bases, with 14 bases between. The CDR3 has 16 amino acids. In germline, CDR1 is SGHTA, CDR2 FQGTGA. In DNA form, the CDR3 reads TGTGCCAGCAGCGCCCTGCTCCGGATCTCCTACAATGAGCAGTTCTTC. This encodes CASSALLRISYNEQFF.

In regard to this clonotype: One base away lies a much larger clone, so this may be a sequencing read error. The rearrangement uses TRBV4-1 and TRBJ2-7, with 7 bases matching TRBD1. Per the germline V gene, CDR1 is MGHRA and CDR2 is YSYEKL. V shed 3 bases and J 7 bases; nucleotides not matched to a gene: 18. CDR3 length equals 17 residues. The CDR3 DNA sequence: TGCGCCAGCAGCCATTCCTTCAGAGAGGGGGCGAGAGAAGAGCAGTACTTC. It encodes CASSHSFREGAREEQYF.

This clonotype was observed many times. The chain is built from TRBV12-3 or TRBV12-4 and TRBJ2-4; a possible D gene is TRBD2 (5 bases). V shed 3 bases and J shed 7 bases, with 13 bases lying between them. This CDR3 has 14 residues. This CDR3 reads CASSFSGEMNIQYF. CDR3 coding DNA: TGTGCCAGCAGTTTTAGTGGGGAGATGAACATTCAGTACTTC.

This clonotype has just a few counts. V and J are TRBV6-5 and TRBJ2-7; 7 bases line up with TRBD1. V shed 6 bases, J shed 0 bases, and the junction held 2 bases outside the gene matches. Germline CDR1 is MNHEY and CDR2 is SVGAGI. The CDR3 loop spans 13 amino acids. The CDR3 protein is CASRRDSSYEQYF. The CDR3 DNA reads TGTGCCAGCAGGAGGGACAGCTCCTACGAGCAGTACTTC.

This clonotype was counted ten times or more. The chain combines TRBV27 with TRBJ2-1; 10 nucleotides match TRBD2. The CDR3 spans 13 residues. V gave up 10 bases and J gave up 3 bases; unmatched junction bases: 3. Germline V gene data show CDR1 as MNHEY and CDR2 as SMNVEV (reference sequence). In DNA form, the CDR3 reads TGTGCCACCCCTAGCGGGAGCTACAATGAGCAGTTCTTC. It yields the protein CATPSGSYNEQFF.

This clonotype has ten or more counts. The V and J genes are TRBV7-9 and TRBJ2-1; 7 bases align to TRBD2. Losses at the gene ends were 4 bases for V and 8 bases for J; bases not matched to a gene: 8. Per the germline V gene, CDR1 is SEHNR and CDR2 is FQNEAQ (reference sequence). CDR3 length: 14 residues. CDR3: CASSSGRPRDEQFF. CDR3 nucleotides: TGTGCCAGCAGCTCCGGGAGGCCCCGGGATGAGCAGTTCTTC.

This clonotype was seen ten or more times. The V call is TRBV3-1, the J call TRBJ1-6; D remains ambiguous. CDR3 length equals 14 residues. From germline, CDR1 is LGHDT and CDR2 YNNKEL (reference sequence). V dropped 0 bases and J dropped 5 bases, with 5 bases sitting between them. The CDR3 sequence is CASSQDVNNSPLHF. Here the CDR3 DNA reads TGTGCCAGCAGCCAAGATGTGAATAATTCACCCCTCCACTTT.

This clonotype was counted ten times or more. J is TRBJ1-1 and V is TRBV18, with D possibly matching TRBD1 (6 bases). Germline loops: CDR1 KGHSH, CDR2 LQKENI. V shed 5 bases and J shed 1 base, with 11 bases lying between them. This CDR3 region has 14 residues. The CDR3 protein is CASSSTTGNTEAFF. In DNA, the CDR3 is TGTGCCAGCTCATCGACGACAGGGAACACTGAAGCTTTCTTT.

This clonotype was seen a few times. The chain recombines TRBV27 with TRBJ2-2; the match to TRBD2 covers 9 bases. The germline V gene encodes CDR1 MNHEY and CDR2 SMNVEV (reference sequence). V was clipped by 5 bases and J by 4 bases; unmatched bases: 14. CDR3 size: 18 residues. CDR3 sequence (DNA): TGTGCCAGCAGTCGACGGGCTAGCGGGACGTTCGGCACCGGGGAGCTGTTTTTT. It translates to CASSRRASGTFGTGELFF.

This clonotype was picked up many times. The V and J genes are TRBV5-5 and TRBJ2-3; possibly TRBD2 for D (7 bases). The CDR3 covers 13 residues. Germline V gene sequence: CDR1 SGHKS, CDR2 YYEKEE (reference sequence). V lost 7 bases and J 6 bases, leaving 15 bases between the germline ends. The CDR3 nucleotides read TGTGCCAGCTCGGGGGGCCTCTTGGATACGCAGTATTTT. Amino acid sequence: CASSGGLLDTQYF.

This clonotype showed up many times. V is TRBV5-1 and J is TRBJ2-5; 7 bases are a match to TRBD1. With V trimmed by 5 bases and J by 5 bases, 9 bases remained unmatched. CDR3 size: 14 residues. CDR1 is SGHRS, CDR2 YFSETQ, per germline. As DNA, the CDR3 is TGCGCCAGCAGTCTTACAGGGGCGGCGGAGACCCAGTACTTC. Protein: CASSLTGAAETQYF.

In its sample, this clonotype was seen many times. CDR3 in amino acids: CASSSSGLSYNEQFF. CDR3 in DNA: TGTGCCAGCAGCTCTAGCGGGCTCTCCTACAATGAGCAGTTCTTC. V usage is TRBV11-2 and J usage is TRBJ2-1; 8 bases agree with TRBD2. J gave up 0 bases and V 4 bases, and 2 bases lay outside the gene matches. Germline CDR1 reads SGHAT; CDR2 reads FQNNGV. The CDR3 is made up of 15 amino acids. The full variable domain, its missing parts supplied by reference TRBV11-2 and TRBJ2-1, is EAGVAQSPRYKIIEKRQSVAFWCNPISGHATLYWYQQILGQGPKLLIQFQNNGVVDDSQLPKDRFSAERLKGVDSTLKIQPAKLEDSAVYLCASSSSGLSYNEQFFGPGTRLTVL.

This clonotype has a count of ten or more. J is TRBJ1-1 and V is TRBV9, with D maybe TRBD1 (6 bases). CDR1 and CDR2 (germline): SGDLS, YYNGEE. Trimming took off 4 bases at V and 6 bases at J, with 19 bases between the two ends. The CDR3 is 15 amino acids. Here the CDR3 DNA reads TGTGCCAGCAGCCTTGAGCCGACGAGGGGGTCTGAAGCTTTCTTT. Translating it yields CASSLEPTRGSEAFF.

This clonotype occurred many times. The gene calls are TRBV9 and TRBJ1-5; 10 bases are shared with TRBD1. CDR3 length: 16 amino acids. Trimming took 3 bases from V and 4 from J; bases not matched to a gene: 7. Per the germline V gene, CDR1 is SGDLS and CDR2 is YYNGEE. The DNA of the CDR3 is TGTGCCAGCAGCGGCGGACAGGGGGAATCGAATCAGCCCCAGCATTTT. This sequence encodes CASSGGQGESNQPQHF.

Ten or more counts support this clonotype. V and J are TRBV6-2 or TRBV6-3 and TRBJ2-1, with TRBD2 identical over 8 bases. Germline V lookup: CDR1 MNHEY, CDR2 SVGEGT. Trimming removed 2 bases from V and 3 bases from J; junction bases left unmatched: 3. The CDR3 is made up of 15 amino acids. CDR3 region: CASSYVAGGYNEQFF. CDR3 nucleotide sequence: TGTGCCAGCAGTTACGTGGCGGGGGGCTACAATGAGCAGTTCTTC.

This clonotype showed up just a few times. V and J are TRBV6-5 and TRBJ1-1, with D unresolved. The CDR3 spans 13 residues. In germline, CDR1 is MNHEY, CDR2 SVGAGI. V shed 5 bases and J shed 2 bases, with 9 bases lying between them. The CDR3 bases are TGTGCCAGCAGTCCGTGGACTAACACTGAAGCTTTCTTT. The encoded protein is CASSPWTNTEAFF.

This clonotype was seen repeatedly, ten times or more. The genes are TRBV27 and TRBJ2-7; D is possibly TRBD2 (5 bases). The CDR3 consists of 14 residues. Looked up from germline, CDR1 is MNHEY and CDR2 is SMNVEV (reference sequence). Trimming cost V 5 bases and J 4 bases, with 15 bases left between them. Here the CDR3 reads CASSPIGKSYEQYF. CDR3 sequence (DNA): TGTGCCAGCAGTCCCATCGGGAAATCGTACGAGCAGTACTTC.

Many counts were recorded for this clonotype. The J gene is TRBJ1-2, the V gene TRBV10-1, with D hard to call. Deletions cut 6 bases from V and 7 bases from J, with 6 bases between. Germline assignment: CDR1 WNHNN and CDR2 SYGVQD (reference sequence). The CDR3 sequence is 10 residues long. CDR3 DNA sequence: TGCGCCAGCAGATGGGGTGGCTACACCTTC. Translation gives CASRWGGYTF.

This clonotype has ten or more counts. V usage is TRBV6-6 and J usage is TRBJ1-3, with D uncertain. The CDR3 loop spans 12 amino acids. In germline, CDR1 is MNHNY, CDR2 SVGAGI (reference sequence). V was trimmed by 2 bases and J by 7 bases, leaving 6 bases between them. In DNA, the CDR3 is TGTGCCAGCAGTTACGGGCGGAACACCATATATTTT. Encoded protein: CASSYGRNTIYF.

The sample holds many counts of this clonotype. V is TRBV5-6 and J is TRBJ2-7; TRBD1 or TRBD2 may be the D gene (5 bases each). Trimming took off 2 bases at V and 3 bases at J, with 12 bases between the two ends. CDR1 and CDR2 from the germline V gene are SGHDT and YYEEEE. The CDR3 has 14 amino acids. CDR3 DNA sequence: TGTGCCAGCAGCTTCGGGACGGGGAACTACGAGCAGTACTTC. As protein: CASSFGTGNYEQYF.

This clonotype came up many times. The chain's CDR3 is CASRGRRGSQPQHF. The CDR3 nucleotides are TGTGCCAGCAGGGGCAGGAGGGGTAGTCAGCCCCAGCATTTT. This chain uses TRBV27 with TRBJ1-5, with D possibly TRBD1 on 5 matching bases. Trimming removed 6 bases from V and 6 bases from J, with 15 bases in between. This CDR3 comprises 14 residues. Germline V gives CDR1 MNHEY, CDR2 SMNVEV (reference sequence).